This TCR beta chain is drawn from a study of shared clonotypes between healthy human individuals. An assay was performed, and its level was deep. Across several immunoSEQ plates, the genomic DNA of each subset was split evenly. Data came from immunoSEQ multiplex PCR; TCRdb stores just in-frame clones and leaves some out. Of about 1 million clones in the sample, about 70% were seen once. The length of the CDR3 is 15 residues. V lost 4 bases and J lost 7, with 18 bases in between. Germline lookup yields CDR1 SGHNT and CDR2 YYREEE (reference sequence). Study-level points and caveats: Compared with memory subsets, naive subsets generally had larger estimated richness. Sampling involved blood alone; tissue repertoires likely differ.

On this clone: Its target is unknown.

The clonotype was recovered from a man younger than 35 in good health. The sequenced sample consisted of memory CD4+ T cells sorted from blood. Subset defined: CD45RA-negative fraction. This chain uses TRBV5-4 with TRBJ2-1; possibly TRBD1 for D (6 bases). Written as DNA, the CDR3 is TGTGCCAGCAGCAGAAGCCAACAGGGTATTAATGAGCAGTTCTTC. Protein product: CASSRSQQGINEQFF.